The 25 T cell receptor beta chains in this list originate from one sample, sequenced in a study of spatial heterogeneity in lung cancer. Time point denoted: blood at routine non-recurrence follow-up after resection. TCRdb analysed the 5' RACE reads with MiXCR anew, one entry per CDR3 protein. The table has about 110,000 distinct CDR3 sequences, 11% seen once. The material was PBMCs, obtained at follow-up. The receptor set was obtained from a female donor with early-stage non-small cell lung cancer.

The count of this clonotype is one. The V call is TRBV9, the J call TRBJ2-7, with D perhaps matching TRBD2 (6 bases). Deletions cut 0 bases from V and 5 bases from J, with 27 bases between. The length of the CDR3 is 19 residues. Germline V gives CDR1 SGDLS, CDR2 YYNGEE. CDR3 bases: TGTGCCAGCAGCGTAGGGCTCATCACCCCCGGGACTCCCTTCGACGAGCAGTACTTC. It codes for CASSVGLITPGTPFDEQYF.

This clonotype was seen repeatedly, ten times or more. The chain joins TRBV7-2 to TRBJ2-4; D uncertain. This CDR3 is 13 amino acids long. Germline V gene sequence: CDR1 SGHTA, CDR2 FQGNSA. V gave up 5 bases and J gave up 2 bases, with 7 bases separating them. The CDR3 sequence is CASSQSPKNIQYF. CDR3 in DNA: TGTGCCAGCAGCCAATCACCCAAAAACATTCAGTACTTC.

V gene TRBV6-1 combines with J gene TRBJ1-5, with 9 bases matching TRBD1. V was pared by 4 bases and J by 4 bases, with 2 bases of the junction left unmatched. The germline CDR1 and CDR2 sequences are MNHNS and SASEGT. This CDR3 contains 14 residues. As DNA, the CDR3 is TGTGCCAGCAGTGGCGGACAGGGGAATCAGCCCCAGCATTTT. It is translated as CASSGGQGNQPQHF.

This clonotype appeared a few times. The J gene is TRBJ1-2, the V gene TRBV2, with a tentative D call TRBD1 (6 bases). The V end lost 1 base, the J end lost 8 bases, and 17 bases lay between the germline ends. The V gene's germline CDR1 is SNHLY and CDR2 FYNNEI. The CDR3 has 15 amino acids. CDR3 sequence (DNA): TGTGCCAGCAGTGAAGAGGCGGCCTGGGGGCGAGGCTACACCTTC. The encoded protein is CASSEEAAWGRGYTF.

This rearrangement joins TRBV9 to TRBJ2-2; 11 nucleotides match TRBD1. Germline V gene sequence: CDR1 SGDLS, CDR2 YYNGEE. The ends lost 0 bases at V and 4 bases at J; junction bases unmatched: 2. The CDR3 spans 16 residues. DNA of the CDR3: TGTGCCAGCAGCGTAGCCGGGACAGGGGGCACCGGGGAGCTGTTTTTT. It is translated as CASSVAGTGGTGELFF.

The V and J genes are TRBV28 and TRBJ2-1; the match to TRBD1 covers 7 bases. The germline CDR1 and CDR2 sequences are MDHEN and SYDVKM. V trimming: 2 bases; J trimming: 5 bases; junction bases outside the gene matches: 6. This CDR3 has 15 residues. CDR3: CASSLGDRMNNEQFF. The CDR3 region has the DNA TGTGCCAGCAGTTTAGGGGACAGAATGAACAATGAGCAGTTCTTC.

The rearrangement joins TRBV18 to TRBJ2-2; TRBD2 might be the D (5 bases). There are 13 residues in the CDR3. Trimming removed 3 bases at V and 3 bases at J, with 5 bases between. Per the germline V gene, CDR1 is KGHSH and CDR2 is LQKENI. This chain's CDR3 is CASSPRDTGELFF. In nucleotides, the CDR3 is TGTGCCAGCTCACCGCGGGACACCGGGGAGCTGTTTTTT.

In this sample, this clonotype turned up a few times. V and J are TRBV11-3 and TRBJ2-1; D is unresolved. The germline V gene encodes CDR1 SGHNT and CDR2 YENEEA. This CDR3 has 15 amino acids. The V end lost 2 bases, the J end lost 2 bases, and 10 bases lay between the germline ends. CDR3 residues: CASSLYRATYNEQFF. The CDR3 DNA sequence: TGTGCCAGCAGCTTATACCGGGCTACCTACAATGAGCAGTTCTTC.

This chain links TRBV6-2 or TRBV6-3 with TRBJ2-6; no clear D gene. Germline V gene sequence: CDR1 MNHEY, CDR2 SVGEGT. The ends were cut back, 6 bases at V and 0 bases at J, with 15 bases in the middle. The CDR3 is made up of 17 amino acids. The CDR3 coding sequence is TGTGCCAGCAGCTACACCCTGAGAACCTCTGGGGCCAACGTCCTGACTTTC. Residues: CASSYTLRTSGANVLTF.

This clonotype was counted at least ten times. The CDR3 DNA reads TGTGCCAGCAGTTACTCTCTCGGCAGGGAGTCGACTGAAGCTTTCTTT. Translating gives CASSYSLGRESTEAFF. V is TRBV6-2 or TRBV6-3 and J is TRBJ1-1; maybe TRBD1 (5 bases). The CDR3 covers 16 residues. The V end lost 0 bases, the J end lost 5 bases, and 16 bases lay between the germline ends. From germline, CDR1 is MNHEY and CDR2 SVGEGT.

V and J are TRBV4-3 and TRBJ2-3, with 10 bases fitting TRBD1. Per the germline V gene, CDR1 is LGHNA and CDR2 is YSLEER. This CDR3 comprises 15 residues. V shed 5 bases and J 2 bases; nucleotides not matched to a gene: 4. The CDR3 nucleotides read TGCGCCAGCAGCGAGGGGACAGGGGTCACAGATACGCAGTATTTT. Amino acid sequence: CASSEGTGVTDTQYF.

A few counts support this clonotype. The rearrangement joins TRBV28 to TRBJ2-7; no clear D. This CDR3 has 12 amino acids. Germline V gene data show CDR1 as MDHEN and CDR2 as SYDVKM. The germline V and J ends were trimmed by 4 bases and 7 bases, with 11 bases remaining between them. The CDR3 region is CASSSNLEEQYF. The CDR3 DNA follows: TGTGCCAGCAGTTCCAACTTAGAGGAGCAGTACTTC.

This clonotype was seen at least ten times. The CDR3 spells CSARVISGRTDTQYF. In nucleotides, the CDR3 is TGCAGTGCTAGAGTAATTAGCGGGAGAACAGATACGCAGTATTTT. The V call is TRBV20-1, the J call TRBJ2-3; TRBD2 matches at 9 bases. J lost 3 bases, V lost 1 base, and 5 bases had no gene match. Germline loops: CDR1 DFQATT, CDR2 SNEGSKA (reference sequence). CDR3 size: 15 residues.

This clonotype showed up just a few times. J is TRBJ1-5 and V is TRBV4-1; unclear D gene. Trimming left V 4 bases short and J 1 base short, with 14 bases between. Germline assignment: CDR1 MGHRA and CDR2 YSYEKL. The length of the CDR3 is 16 residues. The CDR3 region is CASSPRRVMSNQPQHF. CDR3 DNA sequence: TGCGCCAGCAGCCCCCGGAGGGTTATGAGCAATCAGCCCCAGCATTTT.

This clonotype has a count of ten or more. The chain couples TRBV28 to TRBJ2-7; no clear D gene. V was cut by 1 base and J by 5 bases, with 6 bases left in between. CDR1 and CDR2 from the germline V gene are MDHEN and SYDVKM. The CDR3 consists of 12 residues. CDR3 protein: CASSLYNNEQYF. The CDR3 DNA reads as TGTGCCAGCAGTTTATATAACAACGAGCAGTACTTC.

V and J are TRBV5-1 and TRBJ2-3; 9 bases match TRBD2. The CDR3 has 15 residues. Per germline, CDR1 SGHRS and CDR2 YFSETQ. Unmatched junction bases numbered 7, after V lost 5 bases and J lost 3 bases. The CDR3, as DNA: TGCGCCAGCAGGTCCTTAGCGGGAGATACAGATACGCAGTATTTT. It specifies CASRSLAGDTDTQYF.

This clonotype has a handful of counts. V gene TRBV4-1 combines with J gene TRBJ2-2; no definite D call. Per germline, CDR1 MGHRA and CDR2 YSYEKL. The CDR3 totals 14 residues. The V gene lost 2 bases and the J gene lost 3 bases, with 7 bases spanning the gap. CDR3 bases: TGCGCCAGCAGCCAATGGACGGACACCGGGGAGCTGTTTTTT. Protein: CASSQWTDTGELFF.

The table lists this clonotype with a few counts. The CDR3 loop is CAWSGAGLSGAYEQYF. CDR3 coding DNA: TGTGCCTGGAGTGGCGCGGGACTAAGCGGAGCCTACGAGCAGTACTTC. This chain joins TRBV30 and TRBJ2-7; TRBD2 matches 7 bases. With V trimmed by 1 base and J by 2 bases, 11 bases remained unmatched. From germline, CDR1 is GTSNPN and CDR2 SVGIG (reference sequence). This CDR3 contains 16 residues.

This rearrangement joins TRBV29-1 to TRBJ2-2; the D gene is possibly TRBD2 (5 bases). V lost 0 bases, J lost 4 bases, and 15 bases lay in between. The CDR3 runs 16 residues. CDR1 SQVTM and CDR2 ANQGSEA come from the germline V gene. The CDR3 bases are TGCAGCGTTGAAGATCCTAGCCCAAAGAGCACCGGGGAGCTGTTTTTT. Translation: CSVEDPSPKSTGELFF.

The chain couples TRBV5-6 to TRBJ2-5, with 9 bases that match TRBD1. V lost 1 base and J lost 2; bases outside the gene matches: 3. CDR1 SGHDT and CDR2 YYEEEE come from the germline V gene. CDR3 length: 15 amino acids. The CDR3 loop is CASSLWDRDQETQYF. CDR3 bases: TGTGCCAGCAGCTTGTGGGACAGGGATCAAGAGACCCAGTACTTC.

This clonotype was detected a few times. The chain employs TRBV5-4 and TRBJ2-5; no clear D. Trimming stripped 0 bases from V and 3 bases from J, with 6 bases between. Germline CDR1 is SGHNT and CDR2 is YYREEE (reference sequence). The CDR3 is made up of 13 amino acids. DNA for the CDR3: TGTGCCAGCAGCTTGGATATTAAAGAGACCCAGTACTTC. It encodes CASSLDIKETQYF.

A few counts support this clonotype. The chain combines TRBV27 with TRBJ2-3; weak D call: TRBD2 (7 bases). The CDR3 loop spans 14 amino acids. V dropped 4 bases and J dropped 5 bases, with 13 bases sitting between them. CDR1 MNHEY and CDR2 SMNVEV come from the germline V gene (reference sequence). CDR3 protein: CASSSGEGGDTQYF. As DNA, the CDR3 is TGTGCCAGCAGTTCCGGGGAGGGGGGAGATACGCAGTATTTT.

This clonotype turned up a few times. This rearrangement joins TRBV7-2 to TRBJ2-7; 8 bases are a match to TRBD1. The J segment lost 9 bases and the V segment lost 0 bases, leaving 10 bases of the junction unmatched. This CDR3 has 15 residues. CDR1 SGHTA and CDR2 FQGNSA come from the germline V gene. The CDR3 DNA follows: TGTGCCAGCAGCTTAGCGGCAGGGACAGGAGTTGTGCAGTACGTC. This gives the protein CASSLAAGTGVVQYV.

A few counts support this clonotype. The chain employs TRBV29-1 and TRBJ2-2; D may be TRBD1 (6 bases). The CDR3 runs 14 residues. V gave up 3 bases and J gave up 4 bases, with 12 bases separating them. CDR1 and CDR2 (germline): SQVTM, ANQGSEA. CDR3 coding DNA: TGCAGCGTTGACCAGGGGCTGTTCACCGGGGAGCTGTTTTTT. Encoded protein: CSVDQGLFTGELFF.

This clonotype was counted ten times or more. The rearrangement links TRBV18 to TRBJ1-2, with D perhaps TRBD1 (6 bases). V gave up 2 bases and J gave up 5 bases, with 18 bases separating them. Looked up from germline, CDR1 is KGHSH and CDR2 is LQKENI. This CDR3 contains 16 residues. In DNA, the CDR3 is TGTGCCAGCTCACCAAGGGGGATGGACAGTCCGTATGGCTACACCTTC. Residues: CASSPRGMDSPYGYTF.